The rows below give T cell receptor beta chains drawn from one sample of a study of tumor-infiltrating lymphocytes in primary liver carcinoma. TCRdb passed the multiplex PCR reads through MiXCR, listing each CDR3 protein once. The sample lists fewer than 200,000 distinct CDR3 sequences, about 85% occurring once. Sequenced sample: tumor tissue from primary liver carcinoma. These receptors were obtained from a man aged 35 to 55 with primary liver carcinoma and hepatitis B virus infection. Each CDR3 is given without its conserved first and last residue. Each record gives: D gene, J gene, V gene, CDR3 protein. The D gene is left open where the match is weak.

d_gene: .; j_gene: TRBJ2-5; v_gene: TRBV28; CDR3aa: ASSSSTKVGETQY
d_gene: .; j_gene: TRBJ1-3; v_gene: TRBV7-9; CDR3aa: ASRDTISGNTIY
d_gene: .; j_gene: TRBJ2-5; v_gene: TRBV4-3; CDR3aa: ISSQTLGSWETQY
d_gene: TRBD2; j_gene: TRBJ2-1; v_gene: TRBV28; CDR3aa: ASSSLGLAGGPYNEQF
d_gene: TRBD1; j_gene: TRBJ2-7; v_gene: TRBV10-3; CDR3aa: AIRGQGGQQY
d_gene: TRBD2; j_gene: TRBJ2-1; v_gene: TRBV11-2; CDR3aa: ASSLDRGGRLYNERF
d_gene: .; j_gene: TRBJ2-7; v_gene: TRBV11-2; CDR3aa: TGSSNRDSFEQY
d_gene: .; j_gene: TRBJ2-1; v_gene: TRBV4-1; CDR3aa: AGSAGQQC
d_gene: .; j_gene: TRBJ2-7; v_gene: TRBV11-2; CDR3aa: ASSPVMGMGSCEKY
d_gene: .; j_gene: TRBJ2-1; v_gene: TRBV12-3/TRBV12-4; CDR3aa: ASSLYVLAGDDEQF
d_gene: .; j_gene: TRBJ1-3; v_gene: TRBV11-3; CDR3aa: ANNFSTIY